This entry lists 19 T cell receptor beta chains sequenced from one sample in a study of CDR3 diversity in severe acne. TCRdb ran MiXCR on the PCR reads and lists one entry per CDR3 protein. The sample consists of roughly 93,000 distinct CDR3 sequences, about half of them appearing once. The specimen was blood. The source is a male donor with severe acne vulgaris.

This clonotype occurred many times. As DNA, the CDR3 is TGTGCCAGCAGCCAACAATTAGGGCAGGGGGACCAGCCCCAGCATTTT. Residues: CASSQQLGQGDQPQHF. The chain links TRBV4-2 to TRBJ1-5; 7 nucleotides agree with TRBD1. From germline, CDR1 is LGHNA and CDR2 YNFKEQ. The CDR3 spans 16 residues. Trimming removed 2 bases from V and 7 bases from J; junction bases left unmatched: 11.

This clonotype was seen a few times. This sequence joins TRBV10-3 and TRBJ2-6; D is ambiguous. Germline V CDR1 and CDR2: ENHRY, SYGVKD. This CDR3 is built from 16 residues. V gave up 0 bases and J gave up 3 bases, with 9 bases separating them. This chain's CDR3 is CAISESETSGANVLTF. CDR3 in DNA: TGTGCCATCAGTGAGTCAGAAACGAGTGGGGCCAACGTCCTGACTTTC.

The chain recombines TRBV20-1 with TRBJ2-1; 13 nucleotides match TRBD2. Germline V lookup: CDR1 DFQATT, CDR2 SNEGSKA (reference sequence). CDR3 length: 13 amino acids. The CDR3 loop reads CSRTSGSPNEQFF. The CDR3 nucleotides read TGCAGCAGGACTAGCGGGAGTCCCAATGAGCAGTTCTTC.

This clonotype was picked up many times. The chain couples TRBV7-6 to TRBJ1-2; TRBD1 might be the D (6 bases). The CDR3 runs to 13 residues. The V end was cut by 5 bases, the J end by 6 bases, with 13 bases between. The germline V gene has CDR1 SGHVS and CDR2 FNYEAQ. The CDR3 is CASSPVRGNGYTF. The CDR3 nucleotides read TGTGCCAGCAGCCCGGTCAGGGGAAATGGCTACACCTTC.

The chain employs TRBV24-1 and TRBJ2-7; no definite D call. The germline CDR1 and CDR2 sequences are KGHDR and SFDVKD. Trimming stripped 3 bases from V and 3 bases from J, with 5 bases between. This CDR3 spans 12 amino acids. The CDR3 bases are TGTGCCACCAGTGATGCCAGCTACGAGCAGTACTTC. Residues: CATSDASYEQYF.

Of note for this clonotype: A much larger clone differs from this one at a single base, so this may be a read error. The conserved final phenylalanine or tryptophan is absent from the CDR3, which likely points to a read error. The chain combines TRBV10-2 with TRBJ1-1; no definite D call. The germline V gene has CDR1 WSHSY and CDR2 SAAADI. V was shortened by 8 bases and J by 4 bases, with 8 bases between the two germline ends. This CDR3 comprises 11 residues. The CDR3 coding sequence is TGCGCCAGCCAAACGGGCACTGAAGCTTTCCTT. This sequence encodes CASQTGTEAFL.

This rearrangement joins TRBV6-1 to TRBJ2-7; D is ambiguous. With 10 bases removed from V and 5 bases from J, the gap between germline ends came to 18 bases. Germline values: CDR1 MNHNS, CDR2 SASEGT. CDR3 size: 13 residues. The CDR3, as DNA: TGTGCCATCAGCAGTTTTGACAACAACGAGCAGTACTTC. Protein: CAISSFDNNEQYF.

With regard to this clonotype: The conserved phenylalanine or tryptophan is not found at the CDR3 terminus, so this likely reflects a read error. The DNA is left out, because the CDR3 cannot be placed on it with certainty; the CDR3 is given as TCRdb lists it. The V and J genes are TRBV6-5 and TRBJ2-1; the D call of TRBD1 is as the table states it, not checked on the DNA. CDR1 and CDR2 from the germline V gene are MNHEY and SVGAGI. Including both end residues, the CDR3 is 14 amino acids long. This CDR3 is CASTWGGSYNEQRI.

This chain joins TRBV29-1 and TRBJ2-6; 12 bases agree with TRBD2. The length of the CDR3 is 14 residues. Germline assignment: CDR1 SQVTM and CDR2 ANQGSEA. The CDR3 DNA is TGCAGTGCTAGCGGGGGGGCTGGGGCCAACGTCCTGACTTTC. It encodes CSASGGAGANVLTF.

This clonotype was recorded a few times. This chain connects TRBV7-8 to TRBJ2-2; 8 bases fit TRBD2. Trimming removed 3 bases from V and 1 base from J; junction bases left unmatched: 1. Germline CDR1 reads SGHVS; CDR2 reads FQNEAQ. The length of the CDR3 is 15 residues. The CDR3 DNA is TGTGCCAGCAGCTTTACTAGCGGGAACACCGGGGAGCTGTTTTTT. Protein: CASSFTSGNTGELFF.

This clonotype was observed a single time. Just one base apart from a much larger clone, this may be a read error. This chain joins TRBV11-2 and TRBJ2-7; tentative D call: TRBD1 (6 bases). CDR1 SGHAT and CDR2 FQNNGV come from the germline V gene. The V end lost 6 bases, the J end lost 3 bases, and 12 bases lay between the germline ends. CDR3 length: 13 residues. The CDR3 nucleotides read TGTGCCAGCAGGACAAGGACAGACTACGAGCAGTACGTC. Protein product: CASRTRTDYEQYV.

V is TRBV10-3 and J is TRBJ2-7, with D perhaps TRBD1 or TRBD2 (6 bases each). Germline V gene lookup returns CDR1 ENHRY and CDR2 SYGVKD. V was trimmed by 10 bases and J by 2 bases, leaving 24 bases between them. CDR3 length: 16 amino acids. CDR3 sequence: CASRDPASDRTYEQYF. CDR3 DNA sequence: TGTGCCAGCAGGGACCCAGCTAGCGACAGGACCTACGAGCAGTACTTC.

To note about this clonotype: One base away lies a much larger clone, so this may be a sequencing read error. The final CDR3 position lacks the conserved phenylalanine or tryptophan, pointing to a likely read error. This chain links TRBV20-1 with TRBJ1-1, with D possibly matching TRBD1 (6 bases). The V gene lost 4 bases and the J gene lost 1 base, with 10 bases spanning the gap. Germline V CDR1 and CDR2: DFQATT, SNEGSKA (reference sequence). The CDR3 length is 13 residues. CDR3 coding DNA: TGCAGTGCTACTAGACAGGCGAACACTGAAGCTTTCCTT. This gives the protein CSATRQANTEAFL.

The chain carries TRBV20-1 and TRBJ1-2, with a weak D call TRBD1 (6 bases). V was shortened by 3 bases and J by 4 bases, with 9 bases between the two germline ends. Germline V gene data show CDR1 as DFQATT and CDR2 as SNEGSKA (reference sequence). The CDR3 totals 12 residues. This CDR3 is CSARRGGYGYTF. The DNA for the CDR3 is TGCAGTGCTAGGAGGGGGGGCTATGGCTACACCTTC.

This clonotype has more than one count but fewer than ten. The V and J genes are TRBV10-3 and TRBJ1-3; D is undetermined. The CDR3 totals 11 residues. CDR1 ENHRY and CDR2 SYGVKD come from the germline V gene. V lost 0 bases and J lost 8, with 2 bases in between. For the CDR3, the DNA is TGTGCCATCAGTGAGTCTTACACCATATATTTT. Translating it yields CAISESYTIYF.

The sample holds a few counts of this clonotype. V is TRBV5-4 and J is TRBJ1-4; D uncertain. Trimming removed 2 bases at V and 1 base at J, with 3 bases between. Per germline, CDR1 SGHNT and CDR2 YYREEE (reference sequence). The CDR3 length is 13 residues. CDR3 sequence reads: CASSFETNEKLFF. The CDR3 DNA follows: TGTGCCAGCAGCTTTGAAACTAATGAAAAACTGTTTTTT.

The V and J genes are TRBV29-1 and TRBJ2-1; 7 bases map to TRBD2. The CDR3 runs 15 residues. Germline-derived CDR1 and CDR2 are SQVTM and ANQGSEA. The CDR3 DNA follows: TGCAGTGCTAGAGATGGCGGGAGTGTTTACAATGAGCAGTTCTTC. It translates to CSARDGGSVYNEQFF.

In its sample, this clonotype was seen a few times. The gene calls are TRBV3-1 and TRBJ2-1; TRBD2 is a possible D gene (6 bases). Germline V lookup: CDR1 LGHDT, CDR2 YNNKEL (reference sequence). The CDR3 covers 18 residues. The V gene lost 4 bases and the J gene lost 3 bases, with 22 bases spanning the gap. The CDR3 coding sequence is TGTGCCAGCAGCCGTTATCCGCGGGCTAGCGATTACTACAATGAGCAGTTCTTC. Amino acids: CASSRYPRASDYYNEQFF.

CDR3 nucleotides: TGTGCCAGCCTAGACGGGGGAAACACCATATATTTT. It yields the protein CASLDGGNTIYF. The V and J genes are TRBV28 and TRBJ1-3, with D unclear. This CDR3 spans 12 amino acids. CDR1 is MDHEN and CDR2 is SYDVKM in the germline V gene. V gave up 8 bases and J gave up 4 bases, with 9 bases separating them.